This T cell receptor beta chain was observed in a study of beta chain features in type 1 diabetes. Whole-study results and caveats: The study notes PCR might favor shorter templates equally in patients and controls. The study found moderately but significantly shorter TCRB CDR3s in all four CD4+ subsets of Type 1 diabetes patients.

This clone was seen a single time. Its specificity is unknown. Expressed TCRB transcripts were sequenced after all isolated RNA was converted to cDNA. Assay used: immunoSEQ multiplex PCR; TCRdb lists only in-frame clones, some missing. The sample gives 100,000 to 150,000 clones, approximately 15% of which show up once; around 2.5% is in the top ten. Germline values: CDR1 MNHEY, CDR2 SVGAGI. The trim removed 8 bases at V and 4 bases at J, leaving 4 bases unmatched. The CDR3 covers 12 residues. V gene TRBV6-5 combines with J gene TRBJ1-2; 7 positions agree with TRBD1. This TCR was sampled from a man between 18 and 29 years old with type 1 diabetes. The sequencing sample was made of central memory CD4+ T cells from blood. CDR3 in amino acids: CASLGGGYGYTF. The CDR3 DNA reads TGTGCCAGCCTAGGGGGCGGCTATGGCTACACCTTC.